This T cell receptor (beta chain) comes out of a study of spatial heterogeneity in lung cancer. General study findings and limits: Relative to follow-up, resection was when ubiquitous expanded tumor TCRs appeared more in blood.

The junction had 6 bases not matched to a gene; V was cut back by 2 bases and J by 6 bases. This CDR3 region has 13 residues. Germline CDR1 is GTSNPN and CDR2 is SVGIG (reference sequence). From the 5' RACE reads, TCRdb called clonotypes with MiXCR, one entry per CDR3 protein. The sample records under 150,000 distinct CDR3 sequences, about 10% being singletons. This clonotype was seen many times. Its antigen is currently unknown. Indicated time point: blood at routine non-recurrence follow-up after resection. The sequence was obtained from a female donor with early-stage non-small cell lung cancer. The source was PBMCs, collected at follow-up. The rearrangement joins TRBV30 to TRBJ2-7, with 8 bases matching TRBD2. The CDR3: CAWSRSGSGEQYF. CDR3 bases: TGTGCCTGGAGTCGGAGCGGGAGTGGCGAGCAGTACTTC. Full variable domain (missing parts from reference TRBV30 and TRBJ2-7): SQTIHQWPATLVQPVGSPLSLECTVEGTSNPNLYWYRQAAGRGLQLLFYSVGIGQISSEVPQNLSASRPQDRQFILSSKKLLLSDSGFYLCAWSRSGSGEQYFGPGTRLTVT.